This entry is about one TCR beta chain. What it binds is unknown. The CDR3 length is 15 residues. Germline lookup yields CDR1 SEHNR and CDR2 FQNEAQ (reference sequence). Trimming removed 5 bases at V and 2 bases at J, with 15 bases between. TCRdb recomputed calls from the reads with MiXCR, one row per CDR3 protein. Seen here are 700,000 to 950,000 distinct CDR3 sequences, about 33% observed once, and the top ten hold roughly 12%. The data were obtained in a study of T cell repertoires in cytomegalovirus infection. Study in general: Recently described HLA-C-restricted plus well-studied HLA-B-restricted CMV epitopes were used. General study findings and limits: HLA-C-restricted CMV clonotypes gave the most frequent clonotype in two of eight donors.

This chain joins TRBV7-9 and TRBJ1-2; D perhaps matches TRBD1 (6 bases). The starting material was cultured CD8+ T cells from PBMCs, obtained from culture after CMV antigen stimulation. This TCR came from a human donor in good health (CMV status not recorded). Some clones in this sample may be carry-over from other donors' samples. In DNA, the CDR3 is TGTGCCAGCAGCCCTCCCAGGGGAGAAAACTATGGCTACACCTTC. Translating it yields CASSPPRGENYGYTF.